Listed below are T cell receptor beta chains from one sample, sequenced in a study of cytomegalovirus exposure and HLA in healthy donors. Here immunoSEQ multiplex PCR was the method, and the copy in TCRdb shows in-frame clones only, minus some. The sample holds 70,000 to 95,000 clones; about two thirds are singletons and the top ten take 5.5%. The sequenced material came from PBMCs. The receptors were sampled from a woman in her 30s in good health and CMV-seropositive. The CDR3 runs from the conserved cysteine through the conserved F or W. D genes are given only for firm matches. Clone size, where shown, is once, few, many, or a class for clones that have expanded.

size	length	V	D	J	CDR3	DNA
.	16	TRBV28	TRBD2	TRBJ2-1	CASNAGVPSSYNEQFF	TGTGCCAGCAATGCGGGGGTACCGAGCTCCTACAATGAGCAGTTCTTC
few	15	TRBV6-1	.	TRBJ2-5	CAGKGGGDEGETQYF	TGTGCCGGCAAAGGGGGCGGGGACGAAGGAGAGACCCAGTACTTC
few	17	TRBV4-3	TRBD1	TRBJ1-2	CASSQDLGKGARYGYTF	TGCGCCAGCAGCCAAGATCTTGGTAAGGGGGCGAGGTATGGCTACACCTTC
.	13	TRBV7-9	.	TRBJ2-1	CASSLGLSDEQFF	TGTGCCAGCAGCCTAGGTTTGAGCGATGAGCAGTTCTTC
.	15	TRBV5-1	.	TRBJ1-6	CASSSDRSSSSPLHF	TGCGCCAGCAGTTCCGACAGGAGCTCTTCTTCACCCCTCCACTTT
.	14	TRBV7-2	TRBD1	TRBJ1-1	CASREQGGNTEAFF	TGTGCCAGCAGGGAGCAGGGGGGGAACACTGAAGCTTTCTTT
.	17	TRBV4-1	.	TRBJ2-7	CASSQVDLGFSRDEQYF	TGCGCCAGCAGCCAGGTAGATCTGGGTTTCTCCAGGGACGAGCAGTACTTC
.	16	TRBV27	.	TRBJ1-1	CASMEGAARMNTEAFF	TGTGCCAGCATGGAAGGGGCCGCCCGCATGAACACTGAAGCTTTCTTT
few	17	TRBV30	TRBD2	TRBJ2-2	CAWRPGLAGGRTGELFF	TGTGCCTGGAGACCGGGACTAGCGGGGGGACGCACCGGGGAGCTGTTTTTT
.	13	TRBV27	.	TRBJ2-2	CASSLVETGELFF	TGTGCCAGCAGTTTGGTAGAGACCGGGGAGCTGTTTTTT
.	12	TRBV9	.	TRBJ2-5	CASSTLGETQYF	TGTGCCAGCAGCACGCTCGGTGAGACCCAGTACTTC
few	14	TRBV5-1	.	TRBJ1-4	CASRQQGTNEKLFF	TGCGCCAGCAGACAACAGGGTACTAATGAAAAACTGTTTTTT
.	14	TRBV28	.	TRBJ1-1	CASSLGGGLPEAFF	TGTGCCAGCAGTTTGGGCGGGGGCCTCCCTGAAGCTTTCTTT
.	15	TRBV30	TRBD1	TRBJ2-6	CAWSVGTAGANVLTF	TGTGCCTGGAGTGTAGGGACAGCTGGGGCCAACGTCCTGACTTTC
.	14	TRBV7-9	.	TRBJ1-2	CSSSLEVSGFGYTF	TGTTCCAGCAGCTTAGAGGTTTCAGGGTTCGGCTATACCTTC
.	14	TRBV28	.	TRBJ2-7	CASSLGQYSYEQYF	TGTGCCAGCAGTTTAGGGCAGTACTCCTACGAGCAGTACTTC
.	15	TRBV7-3	.	TRBJ1-6	CASSLTGGAGSPLHF	TGTGCCAGCAGCTTAACGGGAGGGGCTGGGTCACCCCTCCACTTT
.	17	TRBV7-9	TRBD1	TRBJ1-2	CASARGRDRGFGYGYTF	TGTGCCAGCGCCCGGGGCCGGGACAGGGGCTTTGGTTATGGCTACACCTTC
few	15	TRBV5-1	.	TRBJ2-2	CASSLVGLGTGELFF	TGCGCCAGCAGCTTGGTCGGCCTAGGAACCGGGGAGCTGTTTTTT
.	14	TRBV19	.	TRBJ1-1	CASSIGRENTEAFF	TGTGCCAGTAGTATCGGCAGGGAAAACACTGAAGCTTTCTTT
few	15	TRBV11-3	.	TRBJ1-4	CASSPRGGDGEKLFF	TGTGCCAGCAGCCCTAGAGGGGGAGATGGTGAAAAACTGTTTTTT
.	16	TRBV7-2	TRBD2	TRBJ2-1	CASSQHGRAPYNEQFF	TGTGCCAGCAGCCAGCATGGGAGGGCCCCCTACAATGAGCAGTTCTTC
.	14	TRBV25-1	TRBD1	TRBJ2-2	CASSPGQGTGELFF	TGTGCCAGCAGCCCGGGACAGGGCACCGGGGAGCTGTTTTTT
.	12	TRBV27	.	TRBJ1-2	CASGFGGQGYTF	TGTGCCAGCGGATTTGGGGGCCAGGGCTACACCTTC
.	13	TRBV19	.	TRBJ1-1	CASTPRRNTEAFF	TGTGCCAGTACCCCGAGGAGGAACACTGAAGCTTTCTTT
.	15	TRBV5-3	TRBD2	TRBJ2-1	CARSLWTSGHNEQFF	TGTGCCAGAAGCTTGTGGACTAGCGGGCACAATGAGCAGTTCTTC
few	17	TRBV27	.	TRBJ1-3	CASSWGGVEGPGNTIYF	TGTGCCAGCTCATGGGGAGGGGTTGAAGGGCCTGGAAACACCATATATTTT
.	15	TRBV7-9	TRBD1	TRBJ2-7	CASSLSGQGIGLQYF	TGTGCCAGCAGCTTATCAGGACAGGGGATAGGGTTGCAGTACTTC
few	15	TRBV27	TRBD1	TRBJ2-5	CASGRDRGKWETQYF	TGTGCCAGCGGCCGGGACAGGGGGAAATGGGAGACCCAGTACTTC
.	16	TRBV30	TRBD2	TRBJ2-3	CAWRTGTSGGRDTQYF	TGTGCCTGGAGAACCGGGACTAGCGGGGGGAGGGATACGCAGTATTTT
.	15	TRBV6-6	.	TRBJ2-7	CASRPPGTEAYEQYF	TGTGCCAGCAGGCCCCCCGGGACTGAGGCCTACGAGCAGTACTTC
.	14	TRBV6-5	.	TRBJ1-2	CASSYSQGKDGYTF	TGTGCCAGCAGTTACTCGCAGGGGAAGGATGGCTACACCTTC
.	17	TRBV5-1	TRBD1	TRBJ2-2	CASSTGQGRSNTGELFF	TGCGCCAGCAGCACCGGACAGGGACGATCGAACACCGGGGAGCTGTTTTTT
few	13	TRBV28	.	TRBJ2-3	CASSSVSTDTQYF	TGTGCCAGCAGTTCCGTCAGCACAGATACGCAGTATTTT
.	14	TRBV19	.	TRBJ1-1	CASSISGMNTEAFF	TGTGCCAGTAGTATATCGGGGATGAACACTGAAGCTTTCTTT
.	16	TRBV5-4	TRBD2	TRBJ2-5	CASSLRTSGVEETQYF	TGTGCCAGCAGCCTCAGGACTAGCGGGGTGGAAGAGACCCAGTACTTC
.	14	TRBV7-2	.	TRBJ1-2	CASSINVGLYGYTF	TGTGCCAGCAGCATAAACGTCGGACTCTATGGCTACACCTTC
few	15	TRBV4-2	.	TRBJ2-5	CASSQEIGGQETQYF	TGTGCCAGCAGCCAAGAAATAGGAGGTCAAGAGACCCAGTACTTC
.	12	TRBV29-1	.	TRBJ1-2	CSVDVLRGGYPF	TGCAGCGTTGATGTTCTCCGGGGTGGCTACCCCTTC
.	15	TRBV16	.	TRBJ2-3	CASSGLSGNTDTQYF	TGTGCCAGCAGCGGACTTAGCGGAAACACAGATACGCAGTATTTT
few	12	TRBV7-9	.	TRBJ2-5	CSSSLAVETQYF	TGTTCCAGCAGCTTAGCCGTAGAGACCCAGTACTTC
few	16	TRBV11-2	.	TRBJ1-3	CASSPPGGSSGNTIYF	TGTGCCAGCAGCCCCCCCGGGGGGAGCTCTGGAAACACCATATATTTT
.	14	TRBV7-9	.	TRBJ2-5	CASSPFVAQETQYF	TGTGCCAGCAGCCCCTTCGTCGCGCAAGAGACCCAGTACTTC
.	15	TRBV5-1	.	TRBJ1-5	CASSLSQGSNQPQHF	TGCGCCAGCAGCTTGTCCCAGGGAAGTAATCAGCCCCAGCATTTT